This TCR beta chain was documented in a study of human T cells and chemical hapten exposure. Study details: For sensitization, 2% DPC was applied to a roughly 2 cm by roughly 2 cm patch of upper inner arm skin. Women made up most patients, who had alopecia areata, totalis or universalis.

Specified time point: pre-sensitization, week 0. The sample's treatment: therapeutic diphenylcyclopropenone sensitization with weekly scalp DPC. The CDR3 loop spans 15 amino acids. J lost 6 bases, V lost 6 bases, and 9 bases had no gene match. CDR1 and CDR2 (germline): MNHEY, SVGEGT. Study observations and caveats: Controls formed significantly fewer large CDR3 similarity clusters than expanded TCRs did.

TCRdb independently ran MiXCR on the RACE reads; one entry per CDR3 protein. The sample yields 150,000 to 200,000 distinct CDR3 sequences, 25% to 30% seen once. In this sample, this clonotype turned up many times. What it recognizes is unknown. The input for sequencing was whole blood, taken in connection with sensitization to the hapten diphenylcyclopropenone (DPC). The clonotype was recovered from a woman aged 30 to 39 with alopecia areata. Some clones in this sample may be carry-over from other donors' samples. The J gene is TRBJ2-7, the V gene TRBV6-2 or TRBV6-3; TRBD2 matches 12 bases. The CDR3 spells CASRRGLAGFAEQYF. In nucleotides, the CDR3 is TGTGCCAGCAGGCGCGGACTAGCGGGATTTGCCGAGCAGTACTTC.